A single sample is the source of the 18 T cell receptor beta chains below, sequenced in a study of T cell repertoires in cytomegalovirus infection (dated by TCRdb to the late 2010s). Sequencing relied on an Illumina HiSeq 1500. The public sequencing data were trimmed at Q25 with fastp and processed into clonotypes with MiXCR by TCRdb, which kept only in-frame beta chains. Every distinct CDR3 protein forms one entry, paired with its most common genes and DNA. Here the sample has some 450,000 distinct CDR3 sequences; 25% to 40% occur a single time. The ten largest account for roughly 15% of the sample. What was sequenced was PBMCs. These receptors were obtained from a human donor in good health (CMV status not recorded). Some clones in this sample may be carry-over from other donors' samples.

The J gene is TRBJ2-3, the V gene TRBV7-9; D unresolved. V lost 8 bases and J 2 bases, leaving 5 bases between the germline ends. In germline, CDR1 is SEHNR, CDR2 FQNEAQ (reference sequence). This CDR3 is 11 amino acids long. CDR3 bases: TGTGCCAGCGACTTCACAGATACGCAGTATTTT. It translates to CASDFTDTQYF.

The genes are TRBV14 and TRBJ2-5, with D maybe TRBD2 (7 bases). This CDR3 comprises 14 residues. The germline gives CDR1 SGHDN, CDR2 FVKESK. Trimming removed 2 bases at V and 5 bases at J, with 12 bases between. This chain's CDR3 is CASSQWGGRETQYF. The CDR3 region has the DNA TGTGCCAGCAGCCAATGGGGGGGCCGGGAGACCCAGTACTTC.

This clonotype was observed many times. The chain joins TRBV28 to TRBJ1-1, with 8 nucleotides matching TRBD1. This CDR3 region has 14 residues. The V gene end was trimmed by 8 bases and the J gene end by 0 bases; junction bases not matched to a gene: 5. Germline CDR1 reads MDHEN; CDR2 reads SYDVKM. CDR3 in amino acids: CASGTGALNTEAFF. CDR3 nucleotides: TGTGCCAGCGGGACAGGAGCCCTGAACACTGAAGCTTTCTTT.

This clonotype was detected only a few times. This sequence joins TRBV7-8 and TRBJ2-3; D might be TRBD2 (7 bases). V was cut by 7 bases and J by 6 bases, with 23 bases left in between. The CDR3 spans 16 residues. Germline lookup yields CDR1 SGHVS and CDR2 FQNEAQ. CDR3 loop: CASTRSGGGPGDTQYF. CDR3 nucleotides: TGTGCCAGCACCCGCTCTGGGGGGGGGCCAGGGGATACGCAGTATTTT.

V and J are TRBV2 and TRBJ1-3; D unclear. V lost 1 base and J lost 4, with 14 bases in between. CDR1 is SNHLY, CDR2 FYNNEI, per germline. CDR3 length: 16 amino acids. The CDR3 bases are TGTGCCAGCAGTGAAGAGGGTCTCCCCGCGGGAAACACCATATATTTT. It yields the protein CASSEEGLPAGNTIYF.

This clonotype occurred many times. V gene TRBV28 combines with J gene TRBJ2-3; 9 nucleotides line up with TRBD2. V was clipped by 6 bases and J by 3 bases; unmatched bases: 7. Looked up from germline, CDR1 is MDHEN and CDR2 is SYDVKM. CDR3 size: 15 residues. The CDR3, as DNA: TGTGCCAGCAGACCTCTAGCGGGGTTGACAGATACGCAGTATTTT. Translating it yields CASRPLAGLTDTQYF.

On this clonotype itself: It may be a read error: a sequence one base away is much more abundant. The CDR3 coding sequence is TGTGCCTGCAGCCAAGACAGGGCCACCGGGGAGCTGTTTTTT. It codes for CACSQDRATGELFF. This chain links TRBV7-3 with TRBJ2-2; 7 bases map to TRBD1. CDR3 length equals 14 residues. Germline V gives CDR1 SGHTA, CDR2 FQGTGA.

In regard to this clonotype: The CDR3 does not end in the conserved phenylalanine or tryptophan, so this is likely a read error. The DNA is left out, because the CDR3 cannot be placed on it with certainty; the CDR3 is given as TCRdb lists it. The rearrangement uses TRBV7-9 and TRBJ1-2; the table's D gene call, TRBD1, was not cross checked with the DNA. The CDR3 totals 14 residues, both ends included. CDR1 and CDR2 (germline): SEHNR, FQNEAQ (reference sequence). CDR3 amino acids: CASSPGGGNYGYTL.

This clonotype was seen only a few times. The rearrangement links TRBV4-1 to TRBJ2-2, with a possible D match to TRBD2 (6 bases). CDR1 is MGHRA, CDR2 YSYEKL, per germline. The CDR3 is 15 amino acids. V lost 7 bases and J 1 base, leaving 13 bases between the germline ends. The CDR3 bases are TGCGCCAGCACCCTGGTCGGGGGGAACACCGGGGAGCTGTTTTTT. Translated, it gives CASTLVGGNTGELFF.

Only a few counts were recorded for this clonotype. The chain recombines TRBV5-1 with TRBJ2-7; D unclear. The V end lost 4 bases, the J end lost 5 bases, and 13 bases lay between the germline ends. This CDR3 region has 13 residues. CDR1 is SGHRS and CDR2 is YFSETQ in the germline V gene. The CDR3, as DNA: TGCGCCAGCAGCACATGGACCGAGGACGAGCAGTACTTC. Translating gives CASSTWTEDEQYF.

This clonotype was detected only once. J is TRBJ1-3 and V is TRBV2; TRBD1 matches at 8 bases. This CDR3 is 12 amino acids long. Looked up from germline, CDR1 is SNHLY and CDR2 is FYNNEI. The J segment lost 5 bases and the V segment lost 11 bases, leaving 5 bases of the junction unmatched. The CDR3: CAPGDRRNTIYF. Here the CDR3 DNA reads TGTGCCCCCGGGGACAGGAGAAACACCATATATTTT.

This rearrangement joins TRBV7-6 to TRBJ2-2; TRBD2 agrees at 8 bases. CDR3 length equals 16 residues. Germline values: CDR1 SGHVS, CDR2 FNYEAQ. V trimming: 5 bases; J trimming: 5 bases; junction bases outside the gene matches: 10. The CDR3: CASSLFAGGVTGELFF. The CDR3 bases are TGTGCCAGCAGCCTCTTCGCCGGGGGGGTTACCGGGGAGCTGTTTTTT.

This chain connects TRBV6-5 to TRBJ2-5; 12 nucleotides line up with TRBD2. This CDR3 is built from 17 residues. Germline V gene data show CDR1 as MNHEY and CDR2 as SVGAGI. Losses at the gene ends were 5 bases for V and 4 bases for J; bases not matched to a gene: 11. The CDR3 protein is CASSPLAGGPRGETQYF. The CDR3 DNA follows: TGTGCCAGCAGTCCTCTAGCGGGGGGGCCTCGGGGAGAGACCCAGTACTTC.

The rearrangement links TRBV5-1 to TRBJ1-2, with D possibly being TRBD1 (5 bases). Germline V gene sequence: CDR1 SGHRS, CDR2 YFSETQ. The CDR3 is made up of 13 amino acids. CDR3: CDTGEGSNYGYTF. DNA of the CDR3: TGCGACACCGGCGAGGGGTCCAACTATGGCTACACCTTC. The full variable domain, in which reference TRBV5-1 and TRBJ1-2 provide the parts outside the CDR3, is KAGVTQTPRYLIKTRGQQVTLSCSPISGHRSVSWYQQTPGQGLQFLFEYFSETQRNKGNFPGRFSGRQFSNSRSEMNVSTLELGDSALYLCDTGEGSNYGYTFGSGTRLTVV.

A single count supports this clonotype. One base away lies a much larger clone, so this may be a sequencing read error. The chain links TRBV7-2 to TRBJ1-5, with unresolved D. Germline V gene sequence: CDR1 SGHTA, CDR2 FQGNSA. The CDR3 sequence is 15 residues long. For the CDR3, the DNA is TGTGCCAGCAGCTTAGACGGGTTCCCCAATCAGCCCCATCATTTT. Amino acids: CASSLDGFPNQPHHF.

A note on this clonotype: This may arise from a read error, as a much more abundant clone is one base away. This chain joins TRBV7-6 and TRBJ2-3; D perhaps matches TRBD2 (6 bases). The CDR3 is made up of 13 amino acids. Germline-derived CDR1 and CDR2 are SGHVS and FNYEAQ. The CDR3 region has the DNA TGTGCCAGCAGCTTAACTAGCAAAGATACGCAGTATTTT. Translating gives CASSLTSKDTQYF.

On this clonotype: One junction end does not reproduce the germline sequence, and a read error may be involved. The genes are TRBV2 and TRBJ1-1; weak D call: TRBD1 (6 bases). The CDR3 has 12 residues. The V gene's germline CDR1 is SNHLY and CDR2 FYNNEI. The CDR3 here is CASSEGRDEGHF. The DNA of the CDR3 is TGTGCCAGCAGTGAAGGGAGGGACGAGGGACACTTT.

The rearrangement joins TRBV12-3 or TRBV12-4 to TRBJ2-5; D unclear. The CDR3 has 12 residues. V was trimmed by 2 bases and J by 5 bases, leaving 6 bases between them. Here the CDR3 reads CASSLFLETQYF. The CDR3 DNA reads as TGTGCCAGCAGTTTATTTCTTGAGACCCAGTACTTC.